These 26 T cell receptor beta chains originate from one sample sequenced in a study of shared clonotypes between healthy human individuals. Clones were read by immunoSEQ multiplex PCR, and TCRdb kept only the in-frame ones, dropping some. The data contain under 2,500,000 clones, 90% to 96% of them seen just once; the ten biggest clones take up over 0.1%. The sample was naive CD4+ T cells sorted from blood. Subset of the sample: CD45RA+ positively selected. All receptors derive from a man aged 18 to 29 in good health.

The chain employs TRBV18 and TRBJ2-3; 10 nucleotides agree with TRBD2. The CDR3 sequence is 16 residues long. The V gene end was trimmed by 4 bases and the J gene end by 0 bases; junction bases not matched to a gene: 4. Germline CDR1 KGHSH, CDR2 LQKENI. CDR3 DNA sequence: TGTGCCAGCTCACTAAATAGCGGGAGGAGCACAGATACGCAGTATTTT. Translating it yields CASSLNSGRSTDTQYF.

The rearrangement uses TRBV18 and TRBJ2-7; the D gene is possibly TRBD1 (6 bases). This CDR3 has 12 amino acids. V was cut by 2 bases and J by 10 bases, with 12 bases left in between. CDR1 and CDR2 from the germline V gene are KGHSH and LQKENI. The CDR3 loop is CASSPGEGTQYF. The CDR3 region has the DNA TGTGCCAGCTCACCAGGGGAAGGGACACAGTACTTC.

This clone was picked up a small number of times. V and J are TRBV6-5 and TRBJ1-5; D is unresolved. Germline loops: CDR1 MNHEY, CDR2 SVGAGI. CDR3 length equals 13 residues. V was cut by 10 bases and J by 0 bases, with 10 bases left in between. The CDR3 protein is CATGRDSNQPQHF. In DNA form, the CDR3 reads TGTGCCACCGGTAGGGATAGCAATCAGCCCCAGCATTTT.

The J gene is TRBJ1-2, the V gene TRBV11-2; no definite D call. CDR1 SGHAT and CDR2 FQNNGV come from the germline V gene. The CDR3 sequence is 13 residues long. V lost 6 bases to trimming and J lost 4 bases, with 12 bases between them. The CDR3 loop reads CASRSVSSYGYTF. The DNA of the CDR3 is TGTGCCAGCAGATCGGTCTCCAGCTATGGCTACACCTTC.

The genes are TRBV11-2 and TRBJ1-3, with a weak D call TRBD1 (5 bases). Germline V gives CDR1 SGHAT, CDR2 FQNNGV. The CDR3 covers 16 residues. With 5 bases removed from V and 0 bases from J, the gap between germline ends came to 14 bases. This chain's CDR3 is CASSLRDANSGNTIYF. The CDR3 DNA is TGTGCCAGCAGCCTCCGGGACGCCAACTCTGGAAACACCATATATTTT. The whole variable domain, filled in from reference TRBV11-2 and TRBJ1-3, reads EAGVAQSPRYKIIEKRQSVAFWCNPISGHATLYWYQQILGQGPKLLIQFQNNGVVDDSQLPKDRFSAERLKGVDSTLKIQPAKLEDSAVYLCASSLRDANSGNTIYFGEGSWLTVV.

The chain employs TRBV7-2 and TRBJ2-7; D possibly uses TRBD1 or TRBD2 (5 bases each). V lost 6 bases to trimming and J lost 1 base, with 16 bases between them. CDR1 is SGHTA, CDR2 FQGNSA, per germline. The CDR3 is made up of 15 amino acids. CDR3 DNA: TGTGCCAGCAGGGGACGGCAGGAGACTTCCTACGAGCAGTACTTC. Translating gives CASRGRQETSYEQYF.

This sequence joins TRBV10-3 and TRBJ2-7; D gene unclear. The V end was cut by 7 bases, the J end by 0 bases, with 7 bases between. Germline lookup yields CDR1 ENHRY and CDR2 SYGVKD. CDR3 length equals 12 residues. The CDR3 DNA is TGTGCCATCAAGGGTTTCTCCTACGAGCAGTACTTC. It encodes CAIKGFSYEQYF.

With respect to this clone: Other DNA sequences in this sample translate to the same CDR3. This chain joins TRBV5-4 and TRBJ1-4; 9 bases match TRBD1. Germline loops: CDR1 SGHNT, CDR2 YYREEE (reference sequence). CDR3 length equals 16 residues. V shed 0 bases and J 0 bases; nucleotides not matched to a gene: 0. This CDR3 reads CASSLGQGATNEKLFF. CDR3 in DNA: TGTGCCAGCAGCTTGGGACAGGGGGCAACTAATGAAAAACTGTTTTTT. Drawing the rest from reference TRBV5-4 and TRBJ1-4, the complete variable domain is ETGVTQSPTHLIKTRGQQVTLRCSSQSGHNTVSWYQQALGQGPQFIFQYYREEENGRGNFPPRFSGLQFPNYSSELNVNALELDDSALYLCASSLGQGATNEKLFFGSGTQLSVL.

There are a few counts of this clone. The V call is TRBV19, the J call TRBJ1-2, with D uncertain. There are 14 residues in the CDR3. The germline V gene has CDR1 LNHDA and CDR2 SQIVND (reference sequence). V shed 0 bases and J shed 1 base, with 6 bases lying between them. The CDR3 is CASSIDLNNYGYTF. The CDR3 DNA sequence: TGTGCCAGTAGTATAGATCTGAATAACTATGGCTACACCTTC.

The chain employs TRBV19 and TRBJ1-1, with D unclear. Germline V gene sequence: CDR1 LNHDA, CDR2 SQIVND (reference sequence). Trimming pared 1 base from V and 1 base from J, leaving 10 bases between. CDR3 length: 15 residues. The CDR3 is CASSIGRVPNTEAFF. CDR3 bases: TGTGCCAGTAGTATAGGCCGGGTCCCGAACACTGAAGCTTTCTTT.

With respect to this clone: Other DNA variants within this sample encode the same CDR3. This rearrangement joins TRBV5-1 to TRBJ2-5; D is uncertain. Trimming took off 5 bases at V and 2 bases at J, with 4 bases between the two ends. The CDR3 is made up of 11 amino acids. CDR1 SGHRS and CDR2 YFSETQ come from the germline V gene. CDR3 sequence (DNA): TGCGCCAGCAGAATACAAGAGACCCAGTACTTC. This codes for CASRIQETQYF.

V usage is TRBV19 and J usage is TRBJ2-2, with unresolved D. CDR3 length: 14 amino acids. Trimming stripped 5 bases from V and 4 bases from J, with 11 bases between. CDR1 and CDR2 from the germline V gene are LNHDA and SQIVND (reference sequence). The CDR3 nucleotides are TGTGCCAGTAGTTCCAGAATGATCACCGGGGAGCTGTTTTTT. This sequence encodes CASSSRMITGELFF.

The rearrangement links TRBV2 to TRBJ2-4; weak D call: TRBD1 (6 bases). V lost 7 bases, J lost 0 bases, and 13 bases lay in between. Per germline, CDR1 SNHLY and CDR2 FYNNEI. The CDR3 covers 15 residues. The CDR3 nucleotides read TGTGCCAGCACACTGGGGGCCATAGCCAAAAACATTCAGTACTTC. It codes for CASTLGAIAKNIQYF. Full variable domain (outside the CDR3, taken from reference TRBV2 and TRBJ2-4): EPEVTQTPSHQVTQMGQEVILRCVPISNHLYFYWYRQILGQKVEFLVSFYNNEISEKSEIFDDQFSVERPDGSNFTLKIRSTKLEDSAMYFCASTLGAIAKNIQYFGAGTRLSVL.

DNA for the CDR3: TGTGCCAGCAGCTTAGATTTGGGGACCAATCAGCCCCAGCATTTT. Its translation: CASSLDLGTNQPQHF. This rearrangement joins TRBV11-2 to TRBJ1-5, with a possible D match to TRBD1 (5 bases). Between the trimmed V and J ends, which lost 0 bases and 3 bases, there was a span of 9 bases. This CDR3 region has 15 residues. Germline V lookup: CDR1 SGHAT, CDR2 FQNNGV.

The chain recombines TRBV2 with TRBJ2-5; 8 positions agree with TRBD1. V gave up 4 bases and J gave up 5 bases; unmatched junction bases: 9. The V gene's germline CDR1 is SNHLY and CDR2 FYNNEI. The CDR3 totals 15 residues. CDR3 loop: CASSAQGAPTETQYF. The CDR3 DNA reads TGTGCCAGCAGTGCGCAGGGGGCCCCGACGGAGACCCAGTACTTC.

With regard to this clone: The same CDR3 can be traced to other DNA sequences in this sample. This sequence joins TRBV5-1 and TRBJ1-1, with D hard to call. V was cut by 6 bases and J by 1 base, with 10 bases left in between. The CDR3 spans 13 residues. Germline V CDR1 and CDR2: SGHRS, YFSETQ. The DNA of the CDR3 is TGCGCCAGCACCCGCGATGGGAACACTGAAGCTTTCTTT. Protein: CASTRDGNTEAFF.

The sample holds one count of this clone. The CDR3 bases are TGTGCCTGGGGACAGGGTACGGGCGGCTACACCTTC. It translates to CAWGQGTGGYTF. The J gene is TRBJ1-2, the V gene TRBV30; TRBD1 matches 8 bases. The CDR3 consists of 12 residues. Germline assignment: CDR1 GTSNPN and CDR2 SVGIG (reference sequence). Trimming removed 5 bases from V and 8 bases from J; junction bases left unmatched: 7.

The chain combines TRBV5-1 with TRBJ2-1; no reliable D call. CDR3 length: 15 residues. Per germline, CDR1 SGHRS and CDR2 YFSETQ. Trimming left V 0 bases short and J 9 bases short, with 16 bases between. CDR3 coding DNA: TGCGCCAGCAGCTTGGACCTAGGGTATCGGAGTGAGCAGTTCTTC. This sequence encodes CASSLDLGYRSEQFF.

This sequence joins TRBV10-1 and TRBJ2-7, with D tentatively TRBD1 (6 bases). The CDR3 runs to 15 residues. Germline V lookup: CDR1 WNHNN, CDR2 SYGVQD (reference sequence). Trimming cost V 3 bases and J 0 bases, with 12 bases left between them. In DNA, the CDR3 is TGCGCCAGCAGTGACGGTCAGGGGATCTCCTACGAGCAGTACTTC. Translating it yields CASSDGQGISYEQYF.

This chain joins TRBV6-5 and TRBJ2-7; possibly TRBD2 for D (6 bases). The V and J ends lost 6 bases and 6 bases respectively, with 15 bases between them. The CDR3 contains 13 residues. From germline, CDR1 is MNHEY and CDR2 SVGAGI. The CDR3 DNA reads TGTGCCAGCAGGTCCCCCGGGGGAAGCGAGCAGTACTTC. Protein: CASRSPGGSEQYF.

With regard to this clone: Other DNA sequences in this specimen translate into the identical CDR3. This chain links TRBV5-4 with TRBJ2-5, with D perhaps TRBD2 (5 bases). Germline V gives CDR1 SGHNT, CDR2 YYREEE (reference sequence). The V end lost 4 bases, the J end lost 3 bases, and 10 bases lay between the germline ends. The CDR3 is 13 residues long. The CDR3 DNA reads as TGTGCCAGCAGCCTCTCGGGGAAAGAGACCCAGTACTTC. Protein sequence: CASSLSGKETQYF.

The CDR3 nucleotides read TGTGCCAGCAGTGAAAGGGACAACCGACAGTACTTC. Protein: CASSERDNRQYF. This chain uses TRBV2 with TRBJ2-7; D might be TRBD1 (6 bases). CDR3 length: 12 residues. CDR1 is SNHLY and CDR2 is FYNNEI in the germline V gene. V was clipped by 2 bases and J by 10 bases, with 12 bases between them.

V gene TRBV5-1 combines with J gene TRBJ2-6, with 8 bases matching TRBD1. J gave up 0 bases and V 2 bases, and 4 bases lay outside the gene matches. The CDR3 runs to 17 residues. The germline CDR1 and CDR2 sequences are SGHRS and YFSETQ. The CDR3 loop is CASSFGTGTSGANVLTF. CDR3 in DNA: TGCGCCAGCAGCTTCGGGACAGGTACCTCTGGGGCCAACGTCCTGACTTTC.

Written as DNA, the CDR3 is TGTGCCAGCACCAGACAGGGATCTTATGGCTACACCTTC. Its protein product is CASTRQGSYGYTF. V is TRBV6-6 and J is TRBJ1-2; 7 bases align to TRBD1. Germline V gene data show CDR1 as MNHNY and CDR2 as SVGAGI (reference sequence). CDR3 length: 13 amino acids. Losses at the gene ends were 7 bases for V and 5 bases for J; bases not matched to a gene: 7.

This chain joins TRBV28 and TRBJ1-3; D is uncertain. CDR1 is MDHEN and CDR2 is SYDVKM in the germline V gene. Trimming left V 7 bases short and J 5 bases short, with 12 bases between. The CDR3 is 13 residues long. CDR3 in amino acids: CASTGDVRNTIYF. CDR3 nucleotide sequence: TGTGCCAGCACCGGAGACGTTAGAAACACCATATATTTT.

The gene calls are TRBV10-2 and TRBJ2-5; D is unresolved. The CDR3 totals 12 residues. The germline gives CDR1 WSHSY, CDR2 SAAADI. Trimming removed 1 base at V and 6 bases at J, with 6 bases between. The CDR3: CASSELVQTQYF. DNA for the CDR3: TGCGCCAGCAGTGAGTTGGTTCAGACCCAGTACTTC.